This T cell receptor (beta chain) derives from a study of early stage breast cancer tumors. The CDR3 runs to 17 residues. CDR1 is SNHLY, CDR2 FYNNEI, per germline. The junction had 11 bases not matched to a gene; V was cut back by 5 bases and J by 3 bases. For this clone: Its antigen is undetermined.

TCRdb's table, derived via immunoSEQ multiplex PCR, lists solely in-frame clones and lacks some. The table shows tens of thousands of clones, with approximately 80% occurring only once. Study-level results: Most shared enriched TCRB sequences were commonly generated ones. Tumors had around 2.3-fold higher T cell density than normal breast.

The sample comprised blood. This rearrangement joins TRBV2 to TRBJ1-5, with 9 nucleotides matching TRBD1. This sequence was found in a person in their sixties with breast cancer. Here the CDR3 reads CASSSAGTGTYNQPQHF. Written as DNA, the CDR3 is TGTGCCAGCAGTTCCGCCGGGACAGGGACCTACAATCAGCCCCAGCATTTT. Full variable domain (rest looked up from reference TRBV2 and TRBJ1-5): EPEVTQTPSHQVTQMGQEVILRCVPISNHLYFYWYRQILGQKVEFLVSFYNNEISEKSEIFDDQFSVERPDGSNFTLKIRSTKLEDSAMYFCASSSAGTGTYNQPQHFGDGTRLSIL.